This T cell receptor beta chain was captured by sequencing in a study of T cells in Graves' hyperthyroidism and ophthalmopathy. A few counts support this clonotype. TCR beta CDR3 regions were amplified from RNA transcripts. An initial round of RT-PCR targeting the TCR CDR3 relied on the HTBI primer set. TCRdb itself ran the multiplex PCR reads through MiXCR, one entry per CDR3 protein. This table has hundreds of thousands of distinct CDR3 sequences, roughly 15% appearing once. Germline lookup yields CDR1 SEHNR and CDR2 FQNEAQ (reference sequence). The CDR3 extends over 14 amino acids. Trimming left V 2 bases short and J 3 bases short, with 8 bases between.

The sequencing input was blood. The gene calls are TRBV7-9 and TRBJ1-5; maybe TRBD1 (5 bases). The sequence was collected from a woman aged 18-29 years with Graves' hyperthyroidism. Written as DNA, the CDR3 is TGTGCCAGCAGCTTACAGGGTGACAATCAGCCCCAGCATTTT. This translates into CASSLQGDNQPQHF. The variable domain in full, completed from reference TRBV7-9 and TRBJ1-5, reads DTGVSQNPRHKITKRGQNVTFRCDPISEHNRLYWYRQTLGQGPEFLTYFQNEAQLEKSRLLSDRFSAERPKGSFSTLEIQRTEQGDSAMYLCASSLQGDNQPQHFGDGTRLSIL.